This T cell receptor beta chain is drawn from a study of tumor-infiltrating lymphocytes in primary liver carcinoma. Across the whole study: Staging placed the tumors at T1-T3 N0M0, and they measured roughly 4.2 to 10 cm across.

TCR beta cDNA was reverse-transcribed from approximately 0.45 ug of total RNA. The reaction used a constant-region primer and ProtoScript II reverse transcriptase. A slightly modified ARM-PCR protocol with three nested multiplex PCR rounds produced these TCR beta libraries. The first two PCR rounds used TRBV1-TRBV30 primers with a Cbeta primer, roughly 10 cycles each. In TCRdb, the multiplex PCR reads were re-called with MiXCR into one record per CDR3 protein. The table includes 100,000 to 150,000 distinct CDR3 sequences, around 64% detected once. A word on this clonotype: Mismatch with germline at one junction end may stem from a read error.

Germline V gives CDR1 SGHAT, CDR2 FQNNGV. The length of the CDR3 is 14 residues. Both RNA and DNA were isolated together from around 20-30 mg of bulk tissue that had not been sorted. Sequencing used liver tumor tissue from sampling region 3. Subset specified: tumor region T3, left-lateral pole. This sequence joins TRBV11-2 and TRBJ2-2; D may be TRBD2 (5 bases). The clonotype originates from a woman aged 55-70 years with primary liver carcinoma and hepatitis B virus infection. The DNA for the CDR3 is TGTGCCAGCAGCTTAGACCCGAACACCGGGAAGCTGTTTTTT. As protein: CASSLDPNTGKLFF.